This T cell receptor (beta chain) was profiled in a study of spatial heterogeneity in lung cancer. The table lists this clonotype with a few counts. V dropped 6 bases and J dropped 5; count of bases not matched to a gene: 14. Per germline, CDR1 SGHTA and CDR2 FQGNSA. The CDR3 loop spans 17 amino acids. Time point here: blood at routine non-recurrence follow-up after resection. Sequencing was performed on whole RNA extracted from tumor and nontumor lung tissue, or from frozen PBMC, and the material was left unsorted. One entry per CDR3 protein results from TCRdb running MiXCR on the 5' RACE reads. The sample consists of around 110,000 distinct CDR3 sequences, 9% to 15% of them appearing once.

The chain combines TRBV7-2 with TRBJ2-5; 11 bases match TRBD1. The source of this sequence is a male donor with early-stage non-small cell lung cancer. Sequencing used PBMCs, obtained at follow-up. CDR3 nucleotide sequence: TGTGCCAGCAGGAGAGATGCCGGGACAGGGGGACGGGAGACCCAGTACTTC. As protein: CASRRDAGTGGRETQYF.